This is a list of T cell receptor beta chains from one sample in a study of T cells in pancreatic ductal adenocarcinoma. The table came from immunoSEQ multiplex PCR; TCRdb's copy has only in-frame clones and leaves some out. This sample has around 9,000 clones, with roughly 89% found just once. Sample: PBMCs. Receptors were obtained from a human donor with pancreatic ductal adenocarcinoma. CDR3s include the opening cysteine and the closing phenylalanine or tryptophan. The D gene is left open where the match is weak. Expanded clones get a size class; other rows say once, few or many, or leave the size out.

j_call	clone_size	cdr3_length	d_call	v_call	cdr3_aa	cdr3_nt
TRBJ1-1	.	16	TRBD1	TRBV7-2	CASTQHTGGGSTEAFF	TGTGCCAGCACCCAACACACAGGGGGCGGTTCCACTGAAGCTTTCTTT
TRBJ2-5	.	15	TRBD1	TRBV5-4	CASSARTGYRETQYF	TGTGCCAGCAGCGCGCGGACAGGGTACAGAGAGACCCAGTACTTC
TRBJ2-5	.	12	.	TRBV4-2	CASRGARETQYF	TGTGCCAGCAGGGGGGCCAGGGAGACCCAGTACTTC
TRBJ1-1	.	15	TRBD1	TRBV5-1	CASSNEGQRGTEAFF	TGCGCCAGCAGCAACGAGGGACAGAGGGGGACTGAAGCTTTCTTT
TRBJ2-5	.	14	.	TRBV9	CASSVGGTQETQYF	TGTGCCAGCAGCGTAGGGGGGACTCAAGAGACCCAGTACTTC
TRBJ1-2	.	17	TRBD1	TRBV2	CASSDSSGQGIGYGYTF	TGTGCCAGCAGTGATTCCTCGGGACAGGGGATCGGCTATGGCTACACCTTC
TRBJ2-6	.	19	.	TRBV7-2	CASSLEERGAVRGANVLTF	TGTGCCAGCAGCCTCGAGGAAAGGGGCGCGGTGCGTGGGGCCAACGTCCTGACTTTC
TRBJ2-6	.	17	TRBD1	TRBV19	CASSLPTGQGVANVLTF	TGTGCCAGTAGTTTACCTACGGGACAGGGGGTGGCCAACGTCCTGACTTTC
TRBJ1-5	.	15	.	TRBV21-1	CASSNPTGINQPQHF	TGTGCCAGCAGCAACCCCACAGGGATCAATCAGCCCCAGCATTTT
TRBJ2-7	.	15	TRBD2	TRBV27	CASSLYGLAGGEQYF	TGTGCCAGCAGTTTATACGGACTAGCGGGAGGCGAGCAGTACTTC
TRBJ2-2	.	15	.	TRBV5-5	CASSLVRGATGELFF	TGTGCCAGCAGCTTGGTTCGGGGGGCCACCGGGGAGCTGTTTTTT
TRBJ2-6	once	18	TRBD1	TRBV19	CASRLAGQGAPGANVLTF	TGTGCCAGTAGACTCGCGGGACAGGGGGCGCCTGGGGCCAACGTCCTGACTTTC
TRBJ1-1	.	16	.	TRBV19	CASSIGATGRGTEAFF	TGTGCCAGTAGTATTGGGGCAACAGGGAGAGGCACTGAAGCTTTCTTT
TRBJ2-2	.	15	.	TRBV6-5	CASSVEGSGTGELFF	TGTGCCAGCAGCGTGGAAGGGAGCGGGACCGGGGAGCTGTTTTTT
TRBJ1-2	.	15	.	TRBV10-3	CAISESPGANYGYTF	TGTGCCATCAGTGAGTCGCCAGGGGCCAACTATGGCTACACCTTC
TRBJ2-7	.	14	TRBD2	TRBV7-8	CASSPFPGGYEQYF	TGTGCCAGCAGCCCATTCCCGGGGGGCTACGAGCAGTACTTC
TRBJ1-6	.	20	TRBD1	TRBV27	CASSPRTGIGFSSYNSPLHF	TGTGCCAGCAGTCCCCGGACAGGGATCGGATTTAGCTCCTATAATTCACCCCTCCACTTT
TRBJ2-1	.	15	TRBD2	TRBV19	CASSIAGGLGNEQFF	TGTGCCAGTAGTATAGCGGGAGGGCTTGGCAATGAGCAGTTCTTC
TRBJ1-3	.	12	TRBD1	TRBV2	CASSAQGGTIYF	TGTGCCAGCAGTGCTCAGGGGGGCACCATATATTTT
TRBJ2-3	.	16	.	TRBV18	CASSAPYRTSTDTQYF	TGTGCCAGCTCAGCACCTTACAGGACCAGCACAGATACGCAGTATTTT
TRBJ1-6	.	14	.	TRBV30	CAWTGVSYNSPLHF	TGTGCCTGGACGGGGGTCTCCTATAATTCACCCCTCCACTTT
TRBJ2-2	.	17	TRBD1	TRBV28	CASSPPRTGVFTGELFF	TGTGCCAGCAGTCCCCCTCGGACAGGGGTGTTCACCGGGGAGCTGTTTTTT
TRBJ2-5	.	14	.	TRBV11-3	CASSSMQGQETQYF	TGTGCCAGCAGCTCAATGCAGGGGCAAGAGACCCAGTACTTC
TRBJ1-4	.	15	TRBD1	TRBV7-9	CASSPPGQHNEKLFF	TGTGCCAGCAGCCCTCCGGGACAGCACAATGAAAAACTGTTTTTT
TRBJ1-2	.	12	TRBD1	TRBV27	CASSPGTGDYTF	TGTGCCAGCAGTCCCGGGACAGGGGATTACACCTTC
TRBJ2-2	once	15	TRBD2	TRBV7-7	CASSPLAGNTGELFF	TGTGCTAGCAGCCCACTAGCGGGGAACACCGGGGAGCTGTTTTTT
TRBJ2-1	once	15	TRBD1	TRBV5-5	CASSLSGQGYNEQFF	TGTGCCAGCAGCTTGTCGGGACAGGGCTACAATGAGCAGTTCTTC
TRBJ2-7	once	16	.	TRBV7-2	CASSFTPQGAGDEQYF	TGTGCCAGCAGCTTCACACCCCAGGGGGCGGGGGACGAGCAGTACTTC
TRBJ2-3	.	17	TRBD2	TRBV6-4	CASSDSFKRGSTDTQYF	TGTGCCAGCAGTGACTCGTTCAAGCGGGGAAGCACAGATACGCAGTATTTT
TRBJ1-6	.	15	TRBD1	TRBV27	CASSLAGQANSPLHF	TGTGCCAGCAGTTTAGCTGGACAGGCCAATTCACCCCTCCACTTT
TRBJ2-7	.	15	TRBD2	TRBV5-1	CASSLTWGGIYEQYF	TGCGCCAGCAGCTTGACGTGGGGGGGTATCTACGAGCAGTACTTC
TRBJ2-7	.	14	.	TRBV18	CASSPHPGAYEQYF	TGTGCCAGCTCACCACATCCGGGGGCCTACGAGCAGTACTTC
TRBJ2-7	.	14	TRBD1	TRBV9	CASSPGQGRYEQYF	TGTGCCAGCAGCCCCGGACAGGGCCGCTACGAGCAGTACTTC
TRBJ2-1	.	21	.	TRBV7-8	CASSLARGGGRIPYVYNEQFF	TGTGCCAGCAGCTTAGCTCGCGGCGGGGGCCGAATTCCGTACGTCTACAATGAGCAGTTCTTC